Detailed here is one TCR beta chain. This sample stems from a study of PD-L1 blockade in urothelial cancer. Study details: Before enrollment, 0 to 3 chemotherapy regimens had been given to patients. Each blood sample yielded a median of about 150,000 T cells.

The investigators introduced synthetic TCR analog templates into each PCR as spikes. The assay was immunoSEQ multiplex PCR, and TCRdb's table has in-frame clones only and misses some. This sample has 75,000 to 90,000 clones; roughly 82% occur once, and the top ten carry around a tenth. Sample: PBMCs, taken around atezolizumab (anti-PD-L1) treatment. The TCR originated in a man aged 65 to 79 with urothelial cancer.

Written as DNA, the CDR3 is TGCGCCAGCACCCCGGAGCCGATGGAGACCTACGAGCAGTACTTC. Translation: CASTPEPMETYEQYF. The chain links TRBV5-1 to TRBJ2-7; no definite D call. The CDR3 consists of 15 residues. The germline V gene has CDR1 SGHRS and CDR2 YFSETQ. Between the trimmed V and J ends, which lost 6 bases and 2 bases, there was a span of 18 bases. Filled out from reference TRBV5-1 and TRBJ2-7, the complete variable domain reads KAGVTQTPRYLIKTRGQQVTLSCSPISGHRSVSWYQQTPGQGLQFLFEYFSETQRNKGNFPGRFSGRQFSNSRSEMNVSTLELGDSALYLCASTPEPMETYEQYFGPGTRLTVT.